This TCR beta chain was recorded in a study of a mutant IDH1 vaccine in newly diagnosed glioma. Background on the study: Patients got their first vaccination 4-6 weeks after radiotherapy alone, or with temozolomide cycles.

The CDR3 spans 15 residues. Trimming at V came to 0 bases and at J to 5 bases, leaving 0 bases not matched to a gene. CDR1 and CDR2 (germline): KGHSH, LQKENI. The method was immunoSEQ multiplex PCR; TCRdb's version includes in-frame clones alone and lacks a portion of them. The sample has tens of thousands of clones, approximately 80% seen once. Points from the study as a whole: Pseudoprogression seemingly bore no relation to changes in top peripheral T cell clonotypes.

Details on this clone: The antigen remains unidentified.

Time point here: week 35, safety follow-up. The vaccine gave 300 ug of a 20-mer mutant IDH1 peptide subcutaneously per dose. Patients came in for eight vaccinations, in weeks 1, 3, 5, 7, 11, 15, 19 and 23. The source is a man in his forties with glioma. The chain employs TRBV18 and TRBJ1-4; 10 nucleotides agree with TRBD1. The sequencing used PBMCs, collected from a glioma patient whose treatment included an IDH1 peptide vaccine. Here the CDR3 DNA reads TGTGCCAGCTCACCACCGGGACAGGGGAATGAAAAACTGTTTTTT. Its translation: CASSPPGQGNEKLFF. The full variable domain, its missing parts supplied by reference TRBV18 and TRBJ1-4, is NAGVMQNPRHLVRRRGQEARLRCSPMKGHSHVYWYRQLPEEGLKFMVYLQKENIIDESGMPKERFSAEFPKEGPSILRIQQVVRGDSAAYFCASSPPGQGNEKLFFGSGTQLSVL.